This note documents a single T cell receptor (beta chain) sequence. As yet, its antigen is unknown. Clones were read by immunoSEQ multiplex PCR, and TCRdb kept only the in-frame ones, dropping some. The sample carries around 15,000 clones, around 82% recorded once. This entry comes from a study of tumor-infiltrating lymphocytes in localized non-small cell lung cancer. The overall study: Patients included smokers and never-smokers with various histologies, some sampled after neoadjuvant chemotherapy.

Study results and limitations: Tumors had more T cell infiltration than uninvolved lung, per TCRbeta sequencing and CD3 counts. Only some patients had TCR sequencing, depending on available tissue. Different pieces of the same tissue went to different assays, confounding technical variation with intratumor heterogeneity.

V lost 3 bases and J lost 15, with 18 bases in between. This CDR3 region has 12 residues. The germline V gene encodes CDR1 GTSNPN and CDR2 SVGIG (reference sequence). Source material: uninvolved lung tissue not adjacent to the tumor. The V and J genes are TRBV30 and TRBJ2-1; D is possibly TRBD2 (5 bases). This receptor was identified in a human donor with non-small cell lung cancer. This CDR3 reads CAWSELMRRPFF. The CDR3 coding sequence is TGTGCCTGGAGCGAACTAATGAGGAGGCCGTTCTTC. The whole variable domain, remainder taken from reference TRBV30 and TRBJ2-1, is SQTIHQWPATLVQPVGSPLSLECTVEGTSNPNLYWYRQAAGRGLQLLFYSVGIGQISSEVPQNLSASRPQDRQFILSSKKLLLSDSGFYLCAWSELMRRPFFGPGTRLTVL.